A single sample gave rise to the 27 T cell receptor beta chains below, sequenced in a study of blood T cell repertoires in COVID-19. Profiling relied on immunoSEQ multiplex PCR, and the TCRdb table lists in-frame clones only, not all of them. This table holds over 350,000 clones, about 89% found once. Sequencing used peripheral blood. The receptors were sampled from a woman in her twenties or thirties with acute or convalescent COVID-19.

The rearrangement joins TRBV29-1 to TRBJ2-7, with 8 bases that match TRBD1. CDR1 is SQVTM, CDR2 ANQGSEA, per germline. With V trimmed by 4 bases and J by 4 bases, 9 bases remained unmatched. The CDR3 runs 14 residues. CDR3 nucleotide sequence: TGCAGCGTTGCCGACAGGGGCGCCGGGTACGAGCAGTACTTC. Translating it yields CSVADRGAGYEQYF.

This clone appeared a single time. The chain links TRBV20-1 to TRBJ1-6, with unresolved D. V lost 3 bases and J 14 bases, leaving 14 bases between the germline ends. The CDR3 is made up of 12 amino acids. The V gene's germline CDR1 is DFQATT and CDR2 SNEGSKA (reference sequence). CDR3 coding DNA: TGCAGTGCTAGTCTCCCGGGGTCTACCCTCCACTTT. Translating it yields CSASLPGSTLHF.

As DNA, the CDR3 is TGTGCCAGCAGACGGACTAGCGGGGGGGCGGAGCAGTTCTTC. Translating it yields CASRRTSGGAEQFF. The chain recombines TRBV2 with TRBJ2-1; 15 positions match TRBD2. The V gene's germline CDR1 is SNHLY and CDR2 FYNNEI. V lost 6 bases to trimming and J lost 10 bases; unmatched junction nucleotides: 4. The CDR3 is 14 amino acids.

The chain has TRBV7-3 and TRBJ1-6; no clear D gene. This CDR3 region has 14 residues. Germline CDR1 is SGHTA and CDR2 is FQGTGA. Trimming pared 2 bases from V and 9 bases from J, leaving 11 bases between. Written as DNA, the CDR3 is TGTGCCAGCAGCTTATTCCCAAGCGGTTCACCCCTCCACTTT. Translation: CASSLFPSGSPLHF. The entire variable domain, with the rest obtained from reference TRBV7-3 and TRBJ1-6, is as follows: GAGVSQTPSNKVTEKGKYVELRCDPISGHTALYWYRQSLGQGPEFLIYFQGTGAADDSGLPNDRFFAVRPEGSVSTLKIQRTERGDSAVYLCASSLFPSGSPLHFGNGTRLTVT.

The rearrangement uses TRBV4-1 and TRBJ2-3; 10 nucleotides agree with TRBD2. The CDR3 is 15 amino acids. Germline loops: CDR1 MGHRA, CDR2 YSYEKL. Unmatched junction bases numbered 1, after V lost 4 bases and J lost 0 bases. This chain's CDR3 is CASSRTSGSTDTQYF. The CDR3 nucleotides read TGCGCCAGCAGCCGGACTAGCGGTAGCACAGATACGCAGTATTTT.

V gene TRBV7-9 combines with J gene TRBJ2-7; 7 bases align to TRBD1. V dropped 3 bases and J dropped 0; count of bases not matched to a gene: 5. CDR3 length: 15 residues. Germline loops: CDR1 SEHNR, CDR2 FQNEAQ (reference sequence). As DNA, the CDR3 is TGTGCCAGCAGCTTGGGACAGACTCGCTCCTACGAGCAGTACTTC. Translation: CASSLGQTRSYEQYF.

This clone appeared once. The V gene is TRBV6-2 or TRBV6-3, the J gene TRBJ2-7; D is possibly TRBD1 (5 bases). CDR3 length equals 14 residues. Germline V gene sequence: CDR1 MNHEY, CDR2 SVGEGT. The V gene lost 3 bases and the J gene lost 3 bases, with 12 bases spanning the gap. Written as DNA, the CDR3 is TGTGCCAGCAGTTATATTACAGGTTACTACGAGCAGTACTTC. Translated, it gives CASSYITGYYEQYF.

This chain joins TRBV7-9 and TRBJ2-3; TRBD1 aligns across 8 bases. Germline-derived CDR1 and CDR2 are SEHNR and FQNEAQ (reference sequence). The CDR3 is 15 amino acids. J lost 2 bases, V lost 4 bases, and 5 bases had no gene match. The CDR3 region has the DNA TGTGCCAGCAGCTGGGGACAGGACCTCACAGATACGCAGTATTTT. Translation: CASSWGQDLTDTQYF.

This clone has a handful of counts. The rearrangement joins TRBV5-1 to TRBJ1-6, with 7 bases fitting TRBD1. The germline gives CDR1 SGHRS, CDR2 YFSETQ. CDR3 length: 15 residues. The V segment lost 0 bases and the J segment 10 bases; nucleotides outside the gene matches: 7. CDR3 coding DNA: TGCGCCAGCAGCTTGGCCGGGACAGACAAATCACCCCTCCACTTT. Translated: CASSLAGTDKSPLHF.

The genes are TRBV27 and TRBJ2-7; no clear D gene. V was pared by 0 bases and J by 7 bases, with 10 bases between. This CDR3 contains 13 residues. Germline V CDR1 and CDR2: MNHEY, SMNVEV (reference sequence). The CDR3 nucleotides read TGTGCCAGCAGTTTATCCCCCGGTGGTGAGCAGTACTTC. This sequence encodes CASSLSPGGEQYF.

In its sample, this clone was seen once. V gene TRBV10-3 combines with J gene TRBJ2-1; 14 positions agree with TRBD2. The V gene's germline CDR1 is ENHRY and CDR2 SYGVKD. This CDR3 is built from 15 residues. V dropped 6 bases and J dropped 2; count of bases not matched to a gene: 0. The CDR3: CAIRGLAGAYNEQFF. In DNA form, the CDR3 reads TGTGCCATCAGGGGACTAGCGGGGGCCTACAATGAGCAGTTCTTC.

This clone was recorded at least ten times. The V call is TRBV2, the J call TRBJ2-7; TRBD1 agrees at 7 bases. The junction had 9 bases not matched to a gene; V was cut back by 1 base and J by 6 bases. Germline V gene lookup returns CDR1 SNHLY and CDR2 FYNNEI. The CDR3 runs 15 residues. The CDR3 loop reads CASSEEGTDSGEQYF. Written as DNA, the CDR3 is TGTGCCAGCAGTGAAGAGGGGACAGATTCGGGCGAGCAGTACTTC.

This chain links TRBV4-1 with TRBJ2-1; 7 bases fit TRBD1. Germline-derived CDR1 and CDR2 are MGHRA and YSYEKL. V shed 0 bases, J shed 5 bases, and the junction held 7 bases outside the gene matches. This CDR3 is built from 16 residues. The CDR3 loop is CASSQDQRQGDNEQFF. The CDR3, as DNA: TGCGCCAGCAGCCAAGATCAGCGACAGGGAGACAATGAGCAGTTCTTC.

V and J are TRBV30 and TRBJ1-5; 9 bases match TRBD1. The CDR3 extends over 14 amino acids. V lost 2 bases and J lost 6; bases outside the gene matches: 5. Germline CDR1 and CDR2: GTSNPN and SVGIG (reference sequence). This CDR3 reads CAWSPNRGLQPQHF. CDR3 DNA: TGTGCCTGGAGTCCGAACAGGGGGCTTCAGCCCCAGCATTTT.

The J gene is TRBJ1-2, the V gene TRBV9; D may be TRBD1 (5 bases). The V end lost 2 bases, the J end lost 4 bases, and 12 bases lay between the germline ends. CDR3 length: 14 residues. Germline lookup yields CDR1 SGDLS and CDR2 YYNGEE. CDR3 loop: CASSVDTGSYGYTF. The CDR3, as DNA: TGTGCCAGCAGCGTGGACACAGGCTCCTATGGCTACACCTTC.

In DNA, the CDR3 is TGTGCCAGCAGCTTGTCGGCGGGGAGCACAGATACGCAGTATTTT. It is translated as CASSLSAGSTDTQYF. This chain joins TRBV7-3 and TRBJ2-3; TRBD2 might be the D (6 bases). This CDR3 spans 15 amino acids. V lost 3 bases and J 0 bases, leaving 10 bases between the germline ends. CDR1 is SGHTA, CDR2 FQGTGA, per germline. Looking up the rest from reference TRBV7-3 and TRBJ2-3 gives the full variable domain: GAGVSQTPSNKVTEKGKYVELRCDPISGHTALYWYRQSLGQGPEFLIYFQGTGAADDSGLPNDRFFAVRPEGSVSTLKIQRTERGDSAVYLCASSLSAGSTDTQYFGPGTRLTVL.

The V gene is TRBV13, the J gene TRBJ1-2, with a weak D call TRBD1 (5 bases). The length of the CDR3 is 15 residues. The germline V gene has CDR1 PRHDT and CDR2 FYEKMQ (reference sequence). V lost 2 bases and J lost 6, with 16 bases in between. The CDR3 DNA is TGTGCCAGCAGCTTACGACTGCGGGGCGACAATGGCTACACCTTC. Translating it yields CASSLRLRGDNGYTF.

The V call is TRBV30, the J call TRBJ1-5; a possible D gene is TRBD1 (6 bases). With 0 bases removed from V and 0 bases from J, the gap between germline ends came to 15 bases. This CDR3 is built from 17 residues. CDR1 and CDR2 from the germline V gene are GTSNPN and SVGIG (reference sequence). The CDR3 loop reads CAWSVLQQGNSNQPQHF. The DNA for the CDR3 is TGTGCCTGGAGTGTACTTCAACAGGGCAATAGCAATCAGCCCCAGCATTTT.

This chain uses TRBV7-8 with TRBJ2-1, with TRBD2 matching 8 bases. V lost 5 bases to trimming and J lost 8 bases; unmatched junction nucleotides: 14. This CDR3 has 16 residues. The germline V gene encodes CDR1 SGHVS and CDR2 FQNEAQ. The CDR3, as DNA: TGTGCCAGCAGCCTGGAGGGACTAGGGAGTTTGGATGAGCAGTTCTTC. It specifies CASSLEGLGSLDEQFF.

This sequence joins TRBV2 and TRBJ1-1, with a weak D call TRBD1 (5 bases). Trimming pared 9 bases from V and 1 base from J, leaving 12 bases between. Germline lookup yields CDR1 SNHLY and CDR2 FYNNEI. The CDR3 has 13 residues. CDR3 residues: CARSPGGNTEAFF. The CDR3 nucleotides read TGTGCCAGAAGCCCGGGGGGGAACACTGAAGCTTTCTTT.

V and J are TRBV28 and TRBJ2-5; TRBD2 aligns across 13 bases. The germline gives CDR1 MDHEN, CDR2 SYDVKM. There are 15 residues in the CDR3. With 8 bases clipped from V and 7 bases from J, the junction kept 10 bases outside the gene matches. The CDR3 sequence is CASHQTSGGIGTQYF. The CDR3 DNA reads as TGTGCCAGCCACCAGACTAGCGGGGGGATTGGGACCCAGTACTTC. Full variable domain (remainder filled in from reference TRBV28 and TRBJ2-5): DVKVTQSSRYLVKRTGEKVFLECVQDMDHENMFWYRQDPGLGLRLIYFSYDVKMKEKGDIPEGYSVSREKKERFSLILESASTNQTSMYLCASHQTSGGIGTQYFGPGTRLLVL.

The chain couples TRBV28 to TRBJ2-1, with TRBD2 matching over 12 bases. The V gene's germline CDR1 is MDHEN and CDR2 SYDVKM. CDR3 size: 16 residues. V shed 7 bases and J 8 bases; nucleotides not matched to a gene: 12. CDR3 protein: CASTGLAGSRGHEQFF. Written as DNA, the CDR3 is TGTGCCAGCACCGGACTAGCGGGGTCTCGGGGGCATGAGCAGTTCTTC.

In this sample, this clone turned up a few times. The sample carries other DNA sequences with the same CDR3. The V call is TRBV3-1 (or the pseudogene TRBV3-2), the J call TRBJ1-6; no clear D gene. CDR1 and CDR2 (germline): LGHDT, YNNKEL (reference sequence). V was trimmed by 1 base and J by 5 bases, leaving 9 bases between them. The CDR3 sequence is 15 residues long. The CDR3 loop is CASSQGPSNNSPLHF. CDR3 coding DNA: TGTGCCAGCAGCCAAGGCCCGAGTAATAATTCACCCCTCCACTTT.

This clone was found a few times. Here the CDR3 reads CASSLEGVNSPLHF. The DNA for the CDR3 is TGCGCCAGCAGCTTGGAGGGGGTCAATTCACCCCTCCACTTT. The J gene is TRBJ1-6, the V gene TRBV5-1; D might be TRBD1 (6 bases). The V gene's germline CDR1 is SGHRS and CDR2 YFSETQ. The V and J ends lost 0 bases and 7 bases respectively, with 8 bases between them. The CDR3 has 14 residues.

The chain is built from TRBV6-5 and TRBJ2-3, with 7 bases lining up with TRBD2. The CDR3 length is 16 residues. Germline CDR1 is MNHEY and CDR2 is SVGAGI. The ends lost 2 bases at V and 6 bases at J; junction bases unmatched: 11. CDR3 sequence: CASSYGGTTRGDTQYF. The CDR3 DNA is TGTGCCAGCAGTTACGGGGGGACTACTCGCGGGGATACGCAGTATTTT.

The chain joins TRBV10-3 to TRBJ2-3; D is perhaps TRBD1 (6 bases). With 3 bases removed from V and 0 bases from J, the gap between germline ends came to 10 bases. The CDR3 covers 15 residues. Germline V CDR1 and CDR2: ENHRY, SYGVKD. The CDR3 loop reads CAISEQGGSTDTQYF. The CDR3, as DNA: TGTGCCATCAGTGAACAGGGCGGGAGCACAGATACGCAGTATTTT.

Regarding this clone: The identical CDR3 is also encoded by other nucleotide sequences in the sample. The chain has TRBV7-9 and TRBJ1-5; D gene ambiguous. CDR1 is SEHNR, CDR2 FQNEAQ, per germline (reference sequence). The CDR3 runs to 16 residues. V was trimmed by 5 bases and J by 0 bases, leaving 14 bases between them. DNA for the CDR3: TGTGCCAGCAGCCCAAAGAGTTCTTATAGCAATCAGCCCCAGCATTTT. It is translated as CASSPKSSYSNQPQHF. Full variable domain (rest looked up from reference TRBV7-9 and TRBJ1-5): DTGVSQNPRHKITKRGQNVTFRCDPISEHNRLYWYRQTLGQGPEFLTYFQNEAQLEKSRLLSDRFSAERPKGSFSTLEIQRTEQGDSAMYLCASSPKSSYSNQPQHFGDGTRLSIL.